This T cell receptor (beta chain) was identified in a study of shared clonotypes between healthy human individuals. This CDR3 has 15 residues. Trimming took 2 bases from V and 2 from J, leaving 13 bases between them. The germline gives CDR1 SGDLS, CDR2 YYNGEE. Naivety among CD8 cells was defined by CD45RO negativity and positive CCR7 selection, thereby excluding terminally differentiated effector memory CD45RA+ cells. In the case of this clone: Its antigen is not known.

Study-level findings and limits: Clonotypes shared by all four sorted-subset donors had higher generation probabilities than non-shared clonotypes. Researchers found naive subsets generally carried larger estimated richness than memory subsets.

The assay was immunoSEQ multiplex PCR, and TCRdb's table has in-frame clones only and misses some. The sample yields about 600,000 clones, 95% to 98% seen once. The sequence was collected from a man aged 25 to 45 in good health. This sequence joins TRBV9 and TRBJ2-5; tentative D call: TRBD2 (6 bases). The specimen sequenced was naive CD8+ T cells sorted from blood. CDR3 bases: TGTGCCAGCAGCGTTTCGGGACTTTTTCAAGAGACCCAGTACTTC. Its protein product is CASSVSGLFQETQYF.